The 25 T cell receptor beta chains below come from one sample, sequenced in a study of blood T cell repertoires in COVID-19. Libraries were prepared by immunoSEQ multiplex PCR; TCRdb keeps only in-frame clonotypes and omits some of them. The sample contains 110,000 to 150,000 clones, about 80% of which appear only once. What was sequenced was PBMCs or T cells enriched from blood (not recorded which). The receptors come from a young woman who had been exposed to COVID-19.

Written as DNA, the CDR3 is TGTGCCACGGGCAGCGGGAGTGATAACACCGGGGAGCTGTTTTTT. Translating gives CATGSGSDNTGELFF. This chain links TRBV9 with TRBJ2-2; 8 positions match TRBD2. J gave up 2 bases and V 9 bases, and 9 bases lay outside the gene matches. This CDR3 spans 15 amino acids. Germline assignment: CDR1 SGDLS and CDR2 YYNGEE.

The CDR3 protein is CATSARTSGRGVYNEQFF. The CDR3 DNA reads TGTGCCACCAGTGCCAGGACTAGCGGGAGGGGGGTTTACAATGAGCAGTTCTTC. The chain is built from TRBV24-1 and TRBJ2-1; 15 positions match TRBD2. The CDR3 totals 18 residues. Germline values: CDR1 KGHDR, CDR2 SFDVKD. V was clipped by 5 bases and J by 4 bases; unmatched bases: 8.

This clone showed up just a few times. The genes are TRBV19 and TRBJ1-2; TRBD1 agrees at 7 bases. The ends lost 7 bases at V and 8 bases at J; junction bases unmatched: 10. The CDR3 has 13 amino acids. Germline assignment: CDR1 LNHDA and CDR2 SQIVND (reference sequence). The CDR3 loop reads CASNFPGTAGYTF. The CDR3 DNA is TGTGCCAGTAATTTCCCCGGGACAGCCGGCTACACCTTC.

The gene calls are TRBV4-3 and TRBJ1-3; a weak D match, TRBD1 (5 bases). The germline V and J ends were trimmed by 0 bases and 2 bases, with 11 bases remaining between them. This CDR3 comprises 16 residues. Germline-derived CDR1 and CDR2 are LGHNA and YSLEER. The CDR3 is CASSQDTGGAGNTIYF. Here the CDR3 DNA reads TGCGCCAGCAGCCAAGATACGGGGGGGGCTGGAAACACCATATATTTT.

This chain uses TRBV6-2 or TRBV6-3 with TRBJ2-2; D is possibly TRBD2 (5 bases). V lost 4 bases, J lost 4 bases, and 10 bases lay in between. The CDR3 is 14 residues long. Per the germline V gene, CDR1 is MNHEY and CDR2 is SVGEGT. The CDR3 region is CASSSSGGTGELFF. CDR3 DNA: TGTGCCAGCAGTTCTAGTGGAGGCACCGGGGAGCTGTTTTTT.

This chain uses TRBV3-1 (or the pseudogene TRBV3-2) with TRBJ2-5; a possible D gene is TRBD2 (6 bases). CDR3 length: 15 residues. Germline loops: CDR1 LGHDT, CDR2 YNNKEL (reference sequence). Between the trimmed V and J ends, which lost 0 bases and 10 bases, there was a span of 18 bases. CDR3 coding DNA: TGTGCCAGCAGCCAAGATGCTAGCAGCCCGGGGGACCAGTACTTC. The encoded protein is CASSQDASSPGDQYF.

The chain recombines TRBV28 with TRBJ2-1; D perhaps matches TRBD2 (5 bases). V lost 6 bases, J lost 2 bases, and 17 bases lay in between. The germline V gene has CDR1 MDHEN and CDR2 SYDVKM. The CDR3 consists of 16 residues. For the CDR3, the DNA is TGTGCCAGCAGGGGAGCGGAGGACGGACCCTACAATGAGCAGTTCTTC. It specifies CASRGAEDGPYNEQFF.

This chain connects TRBV12-3 or TRBV12-4 to TRBJ2-7; tentatively, D is TRBD2 (5 bases). V lost 5 bases to trimming and J lost 1 base, with 9 bases between them. This CDR3 contains 13 residues. CDR3 in amino acids: CASSPGISYEQYF. The DNA for the CDR3 is TGTGCCAGCAGTCCCGGGATTTCCTACGAGCAGTACTTC.

J is TRBJ2-7 and V is TRBV12-5; a possible D gene is TRBD1 (6 bases). CDR1 and CDR2 (germline): LGHNT, FRNRAP. This CDR3 has 13 amino acids. Trimming took off 7 bases at V and 6 bases at J, with 16 bases between the two ends. This CDR3 is CASALIQGSEQYF. For the CDR3, the DNA is TGTGCTAGTGCCTTGATACAGGGATCCGAGCAGTACTTC.

This rearrangement joins TRBV28 to TRBJ2-3; D call uncertain. CDR1 and CDR2 (germline): MDHEN, SYDVKM. V was shortened by 8 bases and J by 3 bases, with 9 bases between the two germline ends. This CDR3 has 12 residues. The CDR3 nucleotides read TGTGCCAGCTTCTCCGGGACAGATACGCAGTATTTT. This encodes CASFSGTDTQYF.

This clone was found once. The V call is TRBV6-1, the J call TRBJ1-3; D gene unclear. Germline values: CDR1 MNHNS, CDR2 SASEGT. This CDR3 comprises 15 residues. Trimming left V 2 bases short and J 8 bases short, with 16 bases between. CDR3 DNA sequence: TGTGCCAGCAGTGAACGGTCCGGAGGGAGGGACACCATATATTTT. Protein product: CASSERSGGRDTIYF.

DNA of the CDR3: TGTGCCTGGAGTCAGGGGGGTGAAAAACTGTTTTTT. Its protein is CAWSQGGEKLFF. V is TRBV30 and J is TRBJ1-4; 7 positions agree with TRBD1. CDR1 and CDR2 from the germline V gene are GTSNPN and SVGIG (reference sequence). J was trimmed by 7 bases and V by 2 bases; bases with no gene match: 1. This CDR3 region has 12 residues.

The chain combines TRBV27 with TRBJ1-1; 12 bases fit TRBD1. The CDR3 loop spans 15 amino acids. Germline-derived CDR1 and CDR2 are MNHEY and SMNVEV (reference sequence). J gave up 6 bases and V 6 bases, and 8 bases lay outside the gene matches. For the CDR3, the DNA is TGTGCCAGCAGAGGCGGGACAGGGGGCCGTGCTGAAGCTTTCTTT. Its translation: CASRGGTGGRAEAFF.

This clone was counted a single time. The rearrangement links TRBV7-9 to TRBJ1-1; D ambiguous. The germline gives CDR1 SEHNR, CDR2 FQNEAQ (reference sequence). The CDR3 has 14 amino acids. V was shortened by 3 bases and J by 3 bases, with 11 bases between the two germline ends. The CDR3 DNA follows: TGTGCCAGCAGCTTCAGGTATTGGGACACTGAAGCTTTCTTT. It translates to CASSFRYWDTEAFF.

J is TRBJ2-4 and V is TRBV3-1 (or the pseudogene TRBV3-2), with 9 bases lining up with TRBD1. V lost 5 bases and J lost 6; bases outside the gene matches: 11. Germline V gene data show CDR1 as LGHDT and CDR2 as YNNKEL (reference sequence). The CDR3 totals 16 residues. This CDR3 reads CASSWAVGQGANIQYF. The CDR3 DNA reads TGTGCCAGCAGCTGGGCCGTGGGACAGGGTGCAAACATTCAGTACTTC.

The CDR3 DNA sequence: TGCGCCAGCAGCCGGGGACTAGCGGACACAGATACGCAGTATTTT. It codes for CASSRGLADTDTQYF. The chain links TRBV4-3 to TRBJ2-3; 11 bases match TRBD2. Per germline, CDR1 LGHNA and CDR2 YSLEER. CDR3 length equals 15 residues. V was pared by 4 bases and J by 2 bases, with 2 bases of the junction left unmatched.

In this sample, this clone turned up once. This chain connects TRBV11-2 to TRBJ1-3; 8 bases align to TRBD1. Germline V gene sequence: CDR1 SGHAT, CDR2 FQNNGV. The V gene end was trimmed by 5 bases and the J gene end by 1 base; junction bases not matched to a gene: 10. The CDR3 runs 17 residues. The CDR3 sequence is CASSRLAGGASGNTIYF. CDR3 DNA sequence: TGTGCCAGCAGCCGCCTGGCAGGGGGCGCTTCTGGAAACACCATATATTTT.

The V gene is TRBV7-9, the J gene TRBJ2-1; tentative D call: TRBD2 (5 bases). The CDR3 length is 16 residues. The germline V gene has CDR1 SEHNR and CDR2 FQNEAQ (reference sequence). Between the trimmed V and J ends, which lost 7 bases and 1 base, there was a span of 17 bases. In DNA, the CDR3 is TGTGCCAGCACCCCCCGAGAGGGATCGTCCTACAATGAGCAGTTCTTC. It encodes CASTPREGSSYNEQFF.

The CDR3 is CASSTGYEQYF. As DNA, the CDR3 is TGTGCCAGCAGTACAGGTTACGAGCAGTACTTC. The rearrangement joins TRBV6-5 to TRBJ2-7; a possible D gene is TRBD1 (5 bases). The ends were cut back, 5 bases at V and 4 bases at J, with 6 bases in the middle. Germline V gives CDR1 MNHEY, CDR2 SVGAGI. The CDR3 totals 11 residues.

This clone was seen a single time. The genes are TRBV28 and TRBJ2-7; a weak D match, TRBD1 (6 bases). V lost 5 bases and J 0 bases, leaving 17 bases between the germline ends. The germline CDR1 and CDR2 sequences are MDHEN and SYDVKM. The CDR3 is made up of 16 amino acids. The CDR3 is CASSGLGHDTSYEQYF. The CDR3 nucleotides are TGTGCCAGCAGTGGGCTGGGACACGATACCTCCTACGAGCAGTACTTC.

The chain uses TRBV7-2 and TRBJ2-1, with D uncertain. The V and J ends lost 2 bases and 8 bases respectively, with 19 bases between them. The V gene's germline CDR1 is SGHTA and CDR2 FQGNSA. This CDR3 comprises 16 residues. DNA of the CDR3: TGTGCCAGCAGCTTATTCGGCCCGCTGGTTGCGGATGAGCAGTTCTTC. Translating it yields CASSLFGPLVADEQFF.

Written as DNA, the CDR3 is TGTGCCAGCAGTAGGACTAGCGGGGGGCAAGAGACCCAGTACTTC. Residues: CASSRTSGGQETQYF. The chain links TRBV6-4 to TRBJ2-5, with 14 bases identical to TRBD2. Germline CDR1 reads MRHNA; CDR2 reads SNTAGT. Trimming removed 5 bases from V and 2 bases from J; junction bases left unmatched: 1. The CDR3 is 15 amino acids.

The rearrangement joins TRBV20-1 to TRBJ2-7; no reliable D call. Deletions cut 4 bases from V and 6 bases from J, with 10 bases between. Germline assignment: CDR1 DFQATT and CDR2 SNEGSKA (reference sequence). CDR3 length: 11 amino acids. CDR3 residues: CSANNAAEQYF. The CDR3 coding sequence is TGCAGTGCTAATAATGCGGCCGAGCAGTACTTC.

In DNA, the CDR3 is TGCAGCGCTAGACGGGATGCCGCGGTCTACGAGCAGTACTTC. The encoded protein is CSARRDAAVYEQYF. V and J are TRBV29-1 and TRBJ2-7; tentatively, D is TRBD2 (5 bases). V was trimmed by 7 bases and J by 3 bases, leaving 19 bases between them. Germline CDR1 reads SQVTM; CDR2 reads ANQGSEA. The CDR3 has 14 residues.

V usage is TRBV24-1 and J usage is TRBJ2-1, with 7 bases lining up with TRBD2. From germline, CDR1 is KGHDR and CDR2 SFDVKD. V gave up 4 bases and J gave up 7 bases; unmatched junction bases: 12. The CDR3 consists of 16 residues. The chain's CDR3 is CATSESFGGIYNEQFF. The CDR3 bases are TGTGCCACCAGTGAATCTTTCGGGGGGATCTATAATGAGCAGTTCTTC.